The source of this T cell receptor beta chain is a study of T cell responses to AZD1222 COVID-19 vaccine. Study-wide results and caveats: A mostly white British donor set with more females was recruited, and clonal diversity was possibly underestimated. Spike as a whole was targeted by vaccine-associated CD4 TCRs, dominant at 160-218 and 743-854. Baseline seropositives among AZD1222 recipients totaled only five or six.

On this clone itself: Its specificity is not known.

The data were produced by immunoSEQ multiplex PCR, yet TCRdb's version contains in-frame clones alone and is incomplete. The sample shows over 150,000 clones, around 93% of them seen only once. The source is an adult who received the MenACWY meningococcal vaccine as a control. The specimen comprised peripheral blood, sampled 28 days after the second dose of the MenACWY control vaccine.

The CDR3 coding sequence is TGTGCCAGCAGCTTAGAAACGGGTGTGAACACTGAAGCTTTCTTT. Translating it yields CASSLETGVNTEAFF. The chain has TRBV5-5 and TRBJ1-1; D unresolved. Germline loops: CDR1 SGHKS, CDR2 YYEKEE (reference sequence). The CDR3 is made up of 15 amino acids. V was clipped by 2 bases and J by 0 bases, with 11 bases between them.